The present entry profiles one T cell receptor beta chain with its context. What it binds is unknown. The data were obtained in a study of cytomegalovirus exposure and HLA in healthy donors. Study context: Earlier results showed roughly 120 million unique TCR beta sequences derived from about 179 million T cells.

Points from the study as a whole: Accurate prediction of HLA-A and HLA-B alleles (for most subjects) was reportedly achieved from TCR beta sequences. Likely technical artifact: a cluster of highly shared sequence variants.

Germline V gene lookup returns CDR1 GTSNPN and CDR2 SVGIG (reference sequence). This CDR3 region has 12 residues. V was cut by 0 bases and J by 6 bases, with 6 bases left in between. The PCR made use of 60 Vbeta and 13 Jbeta primers. Using immunoSEQ multiplex PCR, the repertoire was profiled, and TCRdb retains in-frame clones only, with some absent. The sample lists some 170,000 clones, more than 70% occurring once. V is TRBV30 and J is TRBJ1-5; no clear D. This sequence was found in a man aged 55 to 69 in good health and CMV-seronegative. The sample taken for sequencing was PBMCs. CDR3 nucleotides: TGTGCCTGGAGTGTACTCGGTCAGCCCCAGCATTTT. Encoded protein: CAWSVLGQPQHF.